The 17 T cell receptor beta chains presented below share a single source sample, sequenced in a study of early T cells in non-severe SARS-CoV-2 infection. TCRdb re-called the 5' RACE reads with MiXCR, one entry per CDR3 protein. The table lists tens of thousands of distinct CDR3 sequences, 7% to 8% of them singletons. Sequenced material: whole blood. Every receptor here comes from an adult who was a healthcare worker with PCR-confirmed SARS-CoV-2 infection or an uninfected control (not recorded which).

This clonotype was picked up many times. The V gene is TRBV5-1, the J gene TRBJ1-1; TRBD1 matches 8 bases. After removal of 4 bases from V and 4 bases from J, the junction contained 6 bases not matched to a gene. The germline V gene has CDR1 SGHRS and CDR2 YFSETQ. The CDR3 extends over 14 amino acids. CDR3 DNA sequence: TGCGCCAGCAGCCTACAGGGGACAGGCACTGAAGCTTTCTTT. Its translation is CASSLQGTGTEAFF.

J is TRBJ2-7 and V is TRBV6-2 or TRBV6-3; D gene ambiguous. This CDR3 contains 14 residues. V lost 6 bases to trimming and J lost 1 base, with 13 bases between them. Germline CDR1 and CDR2: MNHEY and SVGEGT. The CDR3 DNA reads TGTGCCAGCAGCCCTCACATCGAATCCTACGAGCAGTACTTC. It codes for CASSPHIESYEQYF.

The sample holds many counts of this clonotype. CDR3 residues: CSARGSFNEKLFF. Here the CDR3 DNA reads TGCAGTGCTAGGGGGAGCTTTAATGAAAAACTGTTTTTT. The V gene is TRBV20-1, the J gene TRBJ1-4; D uncertain. This CDR3 comprises 13 residues. The germline gives CDR1 DFQATT, CDR2 SNEGSKA (reference sequence). Trimming shortened V by 3 bases and J by 4 bases, and 9 bases separated the two germline ends.

This clonotype occurred a few times. V is TRBV5-1 and J is TRBJ2-2; unclear D gene. The germline V gene encodes CDR1 SGHRS and CDR2 YFSETQ. This CDR3 comprises 15 residues. The V gene lost 0 bases and the J gene lost 0 bases, with 6 bases spanning the gap. The CDR3 reads CASSLGQPNTGELFF. The CDR3 DNA follows: TGCGCCAGCAGCTTGGGGCAGCCGAACACCGGGGAGCTGTTTTTT. Looking up the rest from reference TRBV5-1 and TRBJ2-2 gives the full variable domain: KAGVTQTPRYLIKTRGQQVTLSCSPISGHRSVSWYQQTPGQGLQFLFEYFSETQRNKGNFPGRFSGRQFSNSRSEMNVSTLELGDSALYLCASSLGQPNTGELFFGEGSRLTVL.

The chain joins TRBV3-1 to TRBJ1-2, with 9 bases fitting TRBD1. Trimming took 3 bases from V and 7 from J; bases not matched to a gene: 6. The CDR3 covers 14 residues. Germline V gene data show CDR1 as LGHDT and CDR2 as YNNKEL (reference sequence). Here the CDR3 reads CASSQVTGGSGYTF. CDR3 nucleotides: TGTGCCAGCAGCCAGGTTACAGGGGGCTCTGGCTACACCTTC.

The genes are TRBV20-1 and TRBJ2-1; TRBD2 matches at 9 bases. The J segment lost 7 bases and the V segment lost 3 bases, leaving 4 bases of the junction unmatched. CDR1 and CDR2 from the germline V gene are DFQATT and SNEGSKA (reference sequence). There are 13 residues in the CDR3. The CDR3 nucleotides read TGCAGTGCTAGCCCTAGCGGGATAAATGAGCAGTTCTTC. It is translated as CSASPSGINEQFF.

This clonotype was picked up a small number of times. V is TRBV28 and J is TRBJ2-7; unclear D gene. The V end lost 8 bases, the J end lost 2 bases, and 10 bases lay between the germline ends. Looked up from germline, CDR1 is MDHEN and CDR2 is SYDVKM. The CDR3 runs to 12 residues. CDR3 sequence reads: CASGREPYEQYF. Here the CDR3 DNA reads TGTGCCAGCGGCCGAGAGCCCTACGAGCAGTACTTC.

This clonotype came up many times. The chain employs TRBV20-1 and TRBJ2-7, with D maybe TRBD1 (5 bases). V dropped 8 bases and J dropped 5 bases, with 10 bases sitting between them. The germline gives CDR1 DFQATT, CDR2 SNEGSKA (reference sequence). The CDR3 is 10 residues long. The DNA for the CDR3 is TGCAGTACAGGCATCAACGAGCAGTACTTC. Protein sequence: CSTGINEQYF.

This clonotype occurred a few times. The chain has TRBV28 and TRBJ2-3; no definite D call. V gave up 5 bases and J gave up 5 bases, with 8 bases separating them. Per the germline V gene, CDR1 is MDHEN and CDR2 is SYDVKM. CDR3 length: 12 amino acids. Here the CDR3 reads CASSLRGDTQYF. CDR3 bases: TGTGCCAGCAGTCTTCGCGGAGATACGCAGTATTTT.

The V gene is TRBV24-1, the J gene TRBJ2-1; D is uncertain. The V gene lost 1 base and the J gene lost 4 bases, with 4 bases spanning the gap. Germline lookup yields CDR1 KGHDR and CDR2 SFDVKD. The CDR3 covers 13 residues. The CDR3 reads CATSDFNYNEQFF. CDR3 DNA: TGTGCCACCAGTGATTTCAATTACAATGAGCAGTTCTTC.

The V call is TRBV7-2, the J call TRBJ2-3, with TRBD1 matching over 10 bases. V trimming: 1 base; J trimming: 5 bases; junction bases outside the gene matches: 3. Germline V gene data show CDR1 as SGHTA and CDR2 as FQGNSA. The CDR3 loop spans 15 amino acids. Written as DNA, the CDR3 is TGTGCCAGCAGCTTAGGAGGGACAGGGGTAGATACGCAGTATTTT. It yields the protein CASSLGGTGVDTQYF.

This clonotype has ten or more counts. This chain uses TRBV20-1 with TRBJ2-5; D is unresolved. V was shortened by 5 bases and J by 0 bases, with 10 bases between the two germline ends. The germline CDR1 and CDR2 sequences are DFQATT and SNEGSKA (reference sequence). The CDR3 is 13 amino acids. The chain's CDR3 is CSAFRPYQETQYF. The CDR3 nucleotides read TGCAGTGCTTTTCGACCGTACCAAGAGACCCAGTACTTC.

This clonotype was seen ten or more times. The chain carries TRBV29-1 and TRBJ2-5; 14 nucleotides agree with TRBD2. CDR3 length equals 15 residues. Trimming took 7 bases from V and 4 from J; bases not matched to a gene: 8. The V gene's germline CDR1 is SQVTM and CDR2 ANQGSEA. The CDR3 region has the DNA TGCAGCGGGACGGGACTAGCGGGAGCCCGAGAGACCCAGTACTTC. Translated: CSGTGLAGARETQYF. Full variable domain (remainder filled in from reference TRBV29-1 and TRBJ2-5): SAVISQKPSRDICQRGTSLTIQCQVDSQVTMMFWYRQQPGQSLTLIATANQGSEATYESGFVIDKFPISRPNLTFSTLTVSNMSPEDSSIYLCSGTGLAGARETQYFGPGTRLLVL.

The chain joins TRBV7-9 to TRBJ2-1, with 8 bases that match TRBD2. With V trimmed by 3 bases and J by 4 bases, 5 bases remained unmatched. Germline lookup yields CDR1 SEHNR and CDR2 FQNEAQ (reference sequence). This CDR3 has 15 residues. As DNA, the CDR3 is TGTGCCAGCAGCTTTCGGCGGGAGGAGTACAATGAGCAGTTCTTC. Its translation is CASSFRREEYNEQFF.

The gene calls are TRBV10-3 and TRBJ2-7; the match to TRBD2 covers 11 bases. CDR1 is ENHRY and CDR2 is SYGVKD in the germline V gene. The CDR3 totals 17 residues. Trimming took 5 bases from V and 0 from J; bases not matched to a gene: 9. The CDR3 here is CAISPRTSGSRSYEQYF. As DNA, the CDR3 is TGTGCCATCAGTCCCCGGACTAGCGGGTCTCGCTCCTACGAGCAGTACTTC.

This clonotype has ten or more counts. The V and J genes are TRBV20-1 and TRBJ1-2; 7 nucleotides line up with TRBD1. CDR1 is DFQATT and CDR2 is SNEGSKA in the germline V gene (reference sequence). Unmatched junction bases numbered 5, after V lost 6 bases and J lost 1 base. This CDR3 is 13 amino acids long. CDR3 region: CSAWDSLNYGYTF. The CDR3, as DNA: TGCAGTGCCTGGGACAGCCTTAACTATGGCTACACCTTC.

This clonotype has ten or more counts. CDR3 in DNA: TGTGCCAGCAGCGAACGACAGTCCGACGTTGAAAAACTGTTTTTT. Translated, it gives CASSERQSDVEKLFF. The chain links TRBV9 to TRBJ1-4; tentative D call: TRBD1 (5 bases). Germline V CDR1 and CDR2: SGDLS, YYNGEE. The germline V and J ends were trimmed by 3 bases and 7 bases, with 16 bases remaining between them. The CDR3 length is 15 residues.